This section outlines one T cell receptor (beta chain) sequence together with its context. Antigen specificity is unknown. Germline CDR1 SQVTM, CDR2 ANQGSEA. The CDR3 consists of 15 residues. The V and J ends lost 2 bases and 0 bases respectively, with 11 bases between them. The data originate from a study of cytomegalovirus exposure and HLA in healthy donors. These donors counted as nominally healthy when sampled, but unrecorded immune exposures were likely. The PCR used 60 Vbeta and 13 Jbeta primers. The method was immunoSEQ multiplex PCR; TCRdb's version includes in-frame clones alone and lacks a portion of them. The table lists around 190,000 clones, about 80% of them singletons. Study results and limitations: Cytomegalovirus-associated status was assigned to some 180 TCR beta chains. Reportedly, diagnosis of cytomegalovirus status by the classifier showed high specificity and sensitivity.

The rearrangement joins TRBV29-1 to TRBJ1-5; D is perhaps TRBD1 (5 bases). The sequencing sample was made of PBMCs. The origin of this receptor is a woman aged 30 to 39 in good health and CMV-seropositive. CDR3 amino acids: CSVEISGDSNQPQHF. The CDR3 nucleotides are TGCAGCGTTGAAATTTCGGGGGATAGCAATCAGCCCCAGCATTTT. Drawing the rest from reference TRBV29-1 and TRBJ1-5, the complete variable domain is SAVISQKPSRDICQRGTSLTIQCQVDSQVTMMFWYRQQPGQSLTLIATANQGSEATYESGFVIDKFPISRPNLTFSTLTVSNMSPEDSSIYLCSVEISGDSNQPQHFGDGTRLSIL.